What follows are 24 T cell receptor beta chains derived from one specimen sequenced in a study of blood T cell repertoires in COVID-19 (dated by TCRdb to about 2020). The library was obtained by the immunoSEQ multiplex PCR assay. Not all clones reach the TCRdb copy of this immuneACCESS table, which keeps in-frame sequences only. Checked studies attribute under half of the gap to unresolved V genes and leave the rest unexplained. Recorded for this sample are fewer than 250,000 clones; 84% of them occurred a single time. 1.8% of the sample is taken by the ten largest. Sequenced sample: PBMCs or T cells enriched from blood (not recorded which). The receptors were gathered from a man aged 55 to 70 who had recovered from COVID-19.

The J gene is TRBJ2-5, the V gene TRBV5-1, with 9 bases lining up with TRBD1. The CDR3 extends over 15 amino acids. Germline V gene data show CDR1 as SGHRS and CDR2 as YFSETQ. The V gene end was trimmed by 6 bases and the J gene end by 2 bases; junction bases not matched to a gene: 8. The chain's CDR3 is CASTLNRGRQETQYF. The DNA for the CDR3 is TGCGCCAGCACATTAAACAGGGGGCGGCAAGAGACCCAGTACTTC.

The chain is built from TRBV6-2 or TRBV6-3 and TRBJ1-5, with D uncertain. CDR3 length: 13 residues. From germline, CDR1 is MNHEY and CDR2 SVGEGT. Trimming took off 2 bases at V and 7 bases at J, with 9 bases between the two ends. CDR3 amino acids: CASSYGRGQPQHF. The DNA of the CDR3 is TGTGCCAGCAGTTACGGAAGAGGGCAGCCCCAGCATTTT.

The CDR3 nucleotides are TGTGCCAGCAGCGAACGGACAGGGTTTGAGCAGTTCTTC. It codes for CASSERTGFEQFF. The chain carries TRBV9 and TRBJ2-1; 8 positions match TRBD1. The V gene's germline CDR1 is SGDLS and CDR2 YYNGEE. The CDR3 extends over 13 amino acids. With 3 bases clipped from V and 9 bases from J, the junction kept 5 bases outside the gene matches.

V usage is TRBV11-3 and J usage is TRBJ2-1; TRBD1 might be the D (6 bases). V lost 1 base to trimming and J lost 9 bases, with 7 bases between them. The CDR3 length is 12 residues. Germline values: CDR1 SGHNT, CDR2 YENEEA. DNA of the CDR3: TGTGCCAGCAGCTTAGTCAGGGGTGAGCAGTTCTTC. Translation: CASSLVRGEQFF.

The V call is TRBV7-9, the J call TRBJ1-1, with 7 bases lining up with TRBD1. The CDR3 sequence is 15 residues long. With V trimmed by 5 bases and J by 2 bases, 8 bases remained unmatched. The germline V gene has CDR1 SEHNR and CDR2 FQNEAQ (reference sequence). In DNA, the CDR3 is TGTGCCAGCAGCAGAACCGGGACAGCTAACACTGAAGCTTTCTTT. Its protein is CASSRTGTANTEAFF.

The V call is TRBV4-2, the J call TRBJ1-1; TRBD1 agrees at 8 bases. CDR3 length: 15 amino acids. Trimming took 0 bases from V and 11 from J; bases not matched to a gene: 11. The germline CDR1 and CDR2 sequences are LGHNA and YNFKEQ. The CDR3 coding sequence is TGTGCCAGCAGCCAAGATCCCAGGACAGGGTCCGGGGCTTTCTTT. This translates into CASSQDPRTGSGAFF.

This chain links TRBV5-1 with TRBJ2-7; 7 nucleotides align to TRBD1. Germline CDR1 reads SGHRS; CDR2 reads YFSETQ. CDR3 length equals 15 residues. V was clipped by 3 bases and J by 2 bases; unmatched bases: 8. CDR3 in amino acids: CASSSPGQLTYEQYF. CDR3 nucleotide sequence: TGCGCCAGCAGCTCACCGGGACAGCTCACCTACGAGCAGTACTTC.

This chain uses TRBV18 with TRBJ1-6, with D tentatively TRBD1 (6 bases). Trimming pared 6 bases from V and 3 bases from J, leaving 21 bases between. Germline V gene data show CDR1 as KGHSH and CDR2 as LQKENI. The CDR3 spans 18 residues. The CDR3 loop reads CASSTMFSQGNYNSPLHF. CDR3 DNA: TGTGCCAGCTCGACCATGTTTTCGCAGGGGAACTATAATTCACCCCTCCACTTT.

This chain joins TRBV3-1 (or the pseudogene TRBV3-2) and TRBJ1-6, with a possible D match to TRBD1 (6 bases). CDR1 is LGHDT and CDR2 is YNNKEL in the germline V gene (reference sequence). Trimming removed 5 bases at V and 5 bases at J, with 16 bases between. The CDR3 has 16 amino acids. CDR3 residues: CASSKAGELDNSPLHF. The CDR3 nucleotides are TGTGCCAGCAGCAAGGCAGGGGAATTAGATAATTCACCCCTCCACTTT.

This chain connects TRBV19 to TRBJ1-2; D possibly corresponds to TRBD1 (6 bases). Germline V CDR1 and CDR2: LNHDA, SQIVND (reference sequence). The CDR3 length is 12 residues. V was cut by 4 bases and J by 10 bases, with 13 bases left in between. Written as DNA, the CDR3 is TGTGCCAGTAGTACTTGGACAGTTGACTACACCTTC. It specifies CASSTWTVDYTF.

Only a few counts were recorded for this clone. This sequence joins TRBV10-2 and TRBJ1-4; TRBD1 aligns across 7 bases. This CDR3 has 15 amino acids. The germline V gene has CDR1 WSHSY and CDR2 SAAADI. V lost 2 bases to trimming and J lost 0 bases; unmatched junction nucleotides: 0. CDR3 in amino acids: CASSEGTATNEKLFF. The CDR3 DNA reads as TGCGCCAGCAGTGAGGGGACAGCAACTAATGAAAAACTGTTTTTT.

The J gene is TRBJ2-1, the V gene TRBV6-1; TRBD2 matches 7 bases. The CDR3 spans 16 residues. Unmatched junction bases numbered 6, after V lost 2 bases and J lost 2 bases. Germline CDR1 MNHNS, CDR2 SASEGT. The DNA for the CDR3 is TGTGCCAGCAGTGAATCCGGTGGGGGGGCCTACAATGAGCAGTTCTTC. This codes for CASSESGGGAYNEQFF.

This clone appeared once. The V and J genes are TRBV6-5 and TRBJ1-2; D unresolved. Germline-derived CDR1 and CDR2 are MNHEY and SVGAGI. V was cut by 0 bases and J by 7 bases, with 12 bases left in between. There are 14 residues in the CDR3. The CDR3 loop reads CASSYSGTKLGYTF. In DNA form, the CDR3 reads TGTGCCAGCAGTTACTCAGGCACTAAGCTTGGCTACACCTTC.

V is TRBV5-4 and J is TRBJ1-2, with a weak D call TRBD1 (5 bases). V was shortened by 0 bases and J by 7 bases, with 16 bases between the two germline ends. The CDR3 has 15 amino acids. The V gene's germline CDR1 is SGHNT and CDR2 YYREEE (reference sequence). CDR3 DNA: TGTGCCAGCAGCTTGGCGTCCAGGGATTTGAGTGGCTACACCTTC. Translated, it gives CASSLASRDLSGYTF. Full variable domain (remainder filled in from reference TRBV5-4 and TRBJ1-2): ETGVTQSPTHLIKTRGQQVTLRCSSQSGHNTVSWYQQALGQGPQFIFQYYREEENGRGNFPPRFSGLQFPNYSSELNVNALELDDSALYLCASSLASRDLSGYTFGSGTRLTVV.

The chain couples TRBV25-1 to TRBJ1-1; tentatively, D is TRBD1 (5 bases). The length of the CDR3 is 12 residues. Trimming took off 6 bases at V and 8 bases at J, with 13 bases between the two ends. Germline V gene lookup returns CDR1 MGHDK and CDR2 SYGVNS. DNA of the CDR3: TGTGCCAGCAGCCCCCCCCGGGGGGAAGCTTTCTTT. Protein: CASSPPRGEAFF.

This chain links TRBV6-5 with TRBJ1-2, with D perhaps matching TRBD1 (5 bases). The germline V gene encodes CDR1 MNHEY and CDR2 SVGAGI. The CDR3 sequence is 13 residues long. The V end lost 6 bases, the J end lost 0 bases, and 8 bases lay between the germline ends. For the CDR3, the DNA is TGTGCCAGCAGGACAGCGACTAACTATGGCTACACCTTC. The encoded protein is CASRTATNYGYTF.

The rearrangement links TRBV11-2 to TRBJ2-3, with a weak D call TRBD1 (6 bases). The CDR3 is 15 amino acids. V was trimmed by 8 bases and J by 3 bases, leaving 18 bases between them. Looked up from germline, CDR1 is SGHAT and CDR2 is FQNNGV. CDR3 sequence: CASGQTGSRTDTQYF. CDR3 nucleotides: TGTGCCAGCGGACAGACGGGGAGTAGGACAGATACGCAGTATTTT.

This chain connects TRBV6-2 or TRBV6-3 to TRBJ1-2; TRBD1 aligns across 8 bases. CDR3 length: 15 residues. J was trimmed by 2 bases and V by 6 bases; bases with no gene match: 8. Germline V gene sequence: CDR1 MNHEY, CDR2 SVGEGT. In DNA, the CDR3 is TGTGCCAGCAGCCAAACCCGACAGGGGAACTATGGCTACACCTTC. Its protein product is CASSQTRQGNYGYTF.

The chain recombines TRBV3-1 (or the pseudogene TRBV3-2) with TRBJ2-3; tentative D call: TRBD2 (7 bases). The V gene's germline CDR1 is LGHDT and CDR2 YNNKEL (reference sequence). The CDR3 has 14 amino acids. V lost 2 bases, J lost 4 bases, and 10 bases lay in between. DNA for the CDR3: TGTGCCAGCAGCCAACGGGGGGCATCAGATACGCAGTATTTT. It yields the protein CASSQRGASDTQYF.

CDR3 bases: TGCGCCAGCGGCTCTAGCGGGGCTGCCTACGAGCAGTACTTC. This translates into CASGSSGAAYEQYF. The chain has TRBV10-2 and TRBJ2-7, with 9 bases aligning to TRBD2. The ends lost 8 bases at V and 2 bases at J; junction bases unmatched: 7. The CDR3 has 14 amino acids. Germline loops: CDR1 WSHSY, CDR2 SAAADI.

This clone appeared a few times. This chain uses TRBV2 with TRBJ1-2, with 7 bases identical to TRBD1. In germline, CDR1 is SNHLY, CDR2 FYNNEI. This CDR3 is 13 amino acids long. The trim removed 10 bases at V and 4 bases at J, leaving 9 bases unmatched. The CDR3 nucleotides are TGTGCCACCTCAGAACAGGGGACCTATGGCTACACCTTC. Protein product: CATSEQGTYGYTF.

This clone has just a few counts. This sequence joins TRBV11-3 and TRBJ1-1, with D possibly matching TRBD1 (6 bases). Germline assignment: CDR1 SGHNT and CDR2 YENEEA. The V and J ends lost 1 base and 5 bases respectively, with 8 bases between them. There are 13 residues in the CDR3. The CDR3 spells CASSLVGQTEAFF. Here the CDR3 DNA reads TGTGCCAGCAGCTTAGTCGGACAGACTGAAGCTTTCTTT.

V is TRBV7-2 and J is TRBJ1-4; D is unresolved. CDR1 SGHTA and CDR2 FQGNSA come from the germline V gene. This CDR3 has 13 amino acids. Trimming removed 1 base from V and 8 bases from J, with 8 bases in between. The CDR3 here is CASSLDTREKLFF. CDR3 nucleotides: TGTGCCAGCAGCTTAGATACACGAGAAAAACTGTTTTTT.

CDR3 sequence (DNA): TGTGCCAGTAGTGTGACAGTGAACTATGGCTACACCTTC. This translates into CASSVTVNYGYTF. This chain connects TRBV19 to TRBJ1-2; tentative D call: TRBD1 (5 bases). Germline assignment: CDR1 LNHDA and CDR2 SQIVND (reference sequence). Trimming left V 5 bases short and J 2 bases short, with 9 bases between. The CDR3 is made up of 13 amino acids. The full variable domain, rest sourced from reference TRBV19 and TRBJ1-2, is DGGITQSPKYLFRKEGQNVTLSCEQNLNHDAMYWYRQDPGQGLRLIYYSQIVNDFQKGDIAEGYSVSREKKESFPLTVTSAQKNPTAFYLCASSVTVNYGYTFGSGTRLTVV.